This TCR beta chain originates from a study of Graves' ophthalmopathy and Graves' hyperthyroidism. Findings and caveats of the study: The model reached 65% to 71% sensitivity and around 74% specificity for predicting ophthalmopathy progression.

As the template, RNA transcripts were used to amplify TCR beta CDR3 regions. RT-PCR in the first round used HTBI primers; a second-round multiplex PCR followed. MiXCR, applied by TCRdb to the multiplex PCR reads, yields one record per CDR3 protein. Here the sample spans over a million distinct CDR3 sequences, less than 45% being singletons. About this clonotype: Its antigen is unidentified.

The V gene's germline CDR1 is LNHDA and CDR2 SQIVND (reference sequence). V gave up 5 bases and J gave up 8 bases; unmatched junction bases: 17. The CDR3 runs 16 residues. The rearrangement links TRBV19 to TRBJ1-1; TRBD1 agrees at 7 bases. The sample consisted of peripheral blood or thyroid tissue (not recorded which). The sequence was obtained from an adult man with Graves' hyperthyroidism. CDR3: CASSPSMPQGPLEAFF. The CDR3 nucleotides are TGTGCCAGTAGTCCCTCGATGCCACAGGGGCCGCTGGAAGCTTTCTTT.